These 27 T cell receptor beta chains originate from one sample sequenced in a study of CD8 T cells in Susac syndrome. Random hexamers were used to reverse transcribe 0.5 to 1 ug of RNA. TCRdb re-called the immunoSEQ multiplex PCR reads through MiXCR, storing one row per CDR3 protein. The table has a few hundred thousand distinct CDR3 sequences, 85% to 95% seen once. Input material: CD4+ T cells from PBMCs. The receptors shown here come from a human donor with multiple sclerosis.

This rearrangement joins TRBV30 to TRBJ1-1; D is uncertain. The CDR3 is 12 residues long. Germline V CDR1 and CDR2: GTSNPN, SVGIG (reference sequence). V shed 3 bases and J shed 1 base, with 6 bases lying between them. CDR3 sequence (DNA): TGTGCCTGGAGCACGACGAACACTGAAGCTTTCTTT. Protein: CAWSTTNTEAFF.

This clonotype was found once. V and J are TRBV29-1 and TRBJ2-5; D remains unclear. V was trimmed by 2 bases and J by 2 bases, leaving 6 bases between them. The CDR3 spans 12 residues. Germline values: CDR1 SQVTM, CDR2 ANQGSEA. In nucleotides, the CDR3 is TGCAGCGTTGAACCAGTTCAAGAGACCCAGTACTTC. Protein product: CSVEPVQETQYF. The full variable domain, completed using reference TRBV29-1 and TRBJ2-5, is SAVISQKPSRDICQRGTSLTIQCQVDSQVTMMFWYRQQPGQSLTLIATANQGSEATYESGFVIDKFPISRPNLTFSTLTVSNMSPEDSSIYLCSVEPVQETQYFGPGTRLLVL.

This chain joins TRBV7-2 and TRBJ2-6, with 11 positions matching TRBD2. Germline lookup yields CDR1 SGHTA and CDR2 FQGNSA. CDR3 length equals 19 residues. J was trimmed by 2 bases and V by 4 bases; bases with no gene match: 10. The CDR3 reads CASSSEVAGGLPGANVLTF. CDR3 nucleotide sequence: TGTGCCAGCAGCTCGGAGGTAGCGGGGGGGCTCCCTGGGGCCAACGTCCTGACTTTC.

The V and J genes are TRBV5-1 and TRBJ2-4; 8 nucleotides match TRBD1. Unmatched junction bases numbered 3, after V lost 0 bases and J lost 7 bases. The CDR3 totals 14 residues. CDR1 and CDR2 from the germline V gene are SGHRS and YFSETQ. CDR3 amino acids: CASSLDRTGNIQYF. DNA of the CDR3: TGCGCCAGCAGCTTGGATCGGACAGGGAACATTCAGTACTTC. Combining the CDR3 with reference TRBV5-1 and TRBJ2-4 gives the whole variable domain KAGVTQTPRYLIKTRGQQVTLSCSPISGHRSVSWYQQTPGQGLQFLFEYFSETQRNKGNFPGRFSGRQFSNSRSEMNVSTLELGDSALYLCASSLDRTGNIQYFGAGTRLSVL.

The chain links TRBV14 to TRBJ2-7; a possible D gene is TRBD1 (6 bases). Germline loops: CDR1 SGHDN, CDR2 FVKESK. Trimming removed 5 bases from V and 2 bases from J, with 16 bases in between. This CDR3 is 15 amino acids long. CDR3 residues: CASSAQGLFTYEQYF. In DNA, the CDR3 is TGTGCCAGCAGCGCGCAGGGGCTCTTTACCTACGAGCAGTACTTC.

This rearrangement joins TRBV5-6 to TRBJ2-3, with D tentatively TRBD2 (6 bases). The CDR3 is made up of 13 amino acids. Germline CDR1 and CDR2: SGHDT and YYEEEE. The ends were cut back, 4 bases at V and 6 bases at J, with 12 bases in the middle. This chain's CDR3 is CASSPAGRDTQYF. The DNA of the CDR3 is TGTGCCAGCAGCCCGGCGGGACGGGATACGCAGTATTTT.

J is TRBJ2-5 and V is TRBV27; 7 bases match TRBD1. CDR3 length: 14 residues. The J segment lost 4 bases and the V segment lost 5 bases, leaving 7 bases of the junction unmatched. Germline-derived CDR1 and CDR2 are MNHEY and SMNVEV (reference sequence). The CDR3 loop reads CASSGQTGRETQYF. The CDR3 DNA reads TGTGCCAGCAGTGGCCAGACAGGGAGAGAGACCCAGTACTTC.

The chain recombines TRBV3-1 with TRBJ2-7; no clear D. Trimming removed 0 bases from V and 1 base from J, with 7 bases in between. Germline lookup yields CDR1 LGHDT and CDR2 YNNKEL (reference sequence). The CDR3 has 14 amino acids. The CDR3 DNA sequence: TGTGCCAGCAGCCAAGATTTCGGATCCTACGAGCAGTACTTC. The encoded protein is CASSQDFGSYEQYF.

This clonotype was counted a single time. This chain links TRBV4-2 with TRBJ2-5; perhaps TRBD1 as D (6 bases). The V end lost 2 bases, the J end lost 5 bases, and 12 bases lay between the germline ends. The CDR3 extends over 14 amino acids. CDR1 is LGHNA and CDR2 is YNFKEQ in the germline V gene. The CDR3 coding sequence is TGTGCCAGCAGCCAATCTGGGACAACGGAGACCCAGTACTTC. It codes for CASSQSGTTETQYF.

J is TRBJ2-7 and V is TRBV21-1. TRBV21-1 is termed a pseudogene. This CDR3 has 12 residues. DNA of the CDR3: TGTGCCAGCAGCAAAATGGGTTACGAGCAGTACGTC. Encoded protein: CASSKMGYEQYV.

The chain has TRBV29-1 and TRBJ1-1; 7 positions match TRBD1. The V gene end was trimmed by 7 bases and the J gene end by 1 base; junction bases not matched to a gene: 3. Germline assignment: CDR1 SQVTM and CDR2 ANQGSEA. The CDR3 totals 12 residues. As DNA, the CDR3 is TGCAGCGCGGGACAGCAGAACACTGAAGCTTTCTTT. As protein: CSAGQQNTEAFF. The full variable domain, rest sourced from reference TRBV29-1 and TRBJ1-1, is SAVISQKPSRDICQRGTSLTIQCQVDSQVTMMFWYRQQPGQSLTLIATANQGSEATYESGFVIDKFPISRPNLTFSTLTVSNMSPEDSSIYLCSAGQQNTEAFFGQGTRLTVV.

The CDR3 is CAIRRYEVADEQYF. The CDR3 region has the DNA TGTGCCATCAGGAGATACGAGGTGGCGGACGAGCAGTACTTC. The chain combines TRBV10-3 with TRBJ2-7; D remains unclear. The V and J ends lost 6 bases and 5 bases respectively, with 17 bases between them. Germline CDR1 is ENHRY and CDR2 is SYGVKD. The CDR3 runs to 14 residues.

The J gene is TRBJ1-2, the V gene TRBV20-1; D is undetermined. This CDR3 region has 10 residues. V lost 5 bases and J lost 8, with 9 bases in between. Germline V gene lookup returns CDR1 DFQATT and CDR2 SNEGSKA (reference sequence). This CDR3 reads CSAHLWGYTF. DNA of the CDR3: TGCAGTGCTCACCTTTGGGGCTACACCTTC.

The J gene is TRBJ2-5, the V gene TRBV5-4; TRBD2 matches 12 bases. The CDR3 is 17 residues long. Germline CDR1 SGHNT, CDR2 YYREEE (reference sequence). Losses at the gene ends were 0 bases for V and 4 bases for J; bases not matched to a gene: 7. CDR3: CASSLAPLAGGTETQYF. Here the CDR3 DNA reads TGTGCCAGCAGCTTGGCCCCACTAGCGGGGGGCACAGAGACCCAGTACTTC. The full variable domain, completed using reference TRBV5-4 and TRBJ2-5, is ETGVTQSPTHLIKTRGQQVTLRCSSQSGHNTVSWYQQALGQGPQFIFQYYREEENGRGNFPPRFSGLQFPNYSSELNVNALELDDSALYLCASSLAPLAGGTETQYFGPGTRLLVL.

The chain has TRBV12-3 or TRBV12-4 and TRBJ1-2; maybe TRBD1 (6 bases). This CDR3 spans 15 amino acids. Trimming cost V 2 bases and J 3 bases, with 13 bases left between them. In nucleotides, the CDR3 is TGTGCCAGCAGTTTAAGGGGGGCGTCGGACTATGGCTACACCTTC. Translated: CASSLRGASDYGYTF.

The chain carries TRBV4-2 and TRBJ2-2, with 9 nucleotides matching TRBD1. The germline V gene has CDR1 LGHNA and CDR2 YNFKEQ. The CDR3 has 17 amino acids. Unmatched junction bases numbered 6, after V lost 0 bases and J lost 4 bases. The CDR3 coding sequence is TGTGCCAGCAGCCAAGAGAGTACAGGGGGCCGCACCGGGGAGCTGTTTTTT. Translation: CASSQESTGGRTGELFF.

The gene calls are TRBV12-3 or TRBV12-4 and TRBJ1-2; a weak D match, TRBD1 (5 bases). Between the trimmed V and J ends, which lost 7 bases and 8 bases, there was a span of 17 bases. The CDR3 consists of 13 residues. CDR3 in amino acids: CASTLRGPAGYTF. The CDR3 nucleotides read TGTGCCAGCACTCTGAGGGGACCAGCCGGCTACACCTTC.

This clonotype occurred once. V usage is TRBV29-1 and J usage is TRBJ1-2; the D is unclear. The CDR3 spans 15 residues. The V and J ends lost 3 bases and 0 bases respectively, with 14 bases between them. CDR1 is SQVTM and CDR2 is ANQGSEA in the germline V gene. In DNA, the CDR3 is TGCAGCGTTGAGGACTTCCTAACGGCTAACTATGGCTACACCTTC. Amino acids: CSVEDFLTANYGYTF. Together with reference TRBV29-1 and TRBJ1-2, the CDR3 gives the full variable domain: SAVISQKPSRDICQRGTSLTIQCQVDSQVTMMFWYRQQPGQSLTLIATANQGSEATYESGFVIDKFPISRPNLTFSTLTVSNMSPEDSSIYLCSVEDFLTANYGYTFGSGTRLTVV.

V and J are TRBV30 and TRBJ1-1; D gene ambiguous. Germline V gene sequence: CDR1 GTSNPN, CDR2 SVGIG (reference sequence). This CDR3 spans 12 amino acids. V lost 4 bases and J 4 bases, leaving 10 bases between the germline ends. The CDR3 protein is CAWIRHPTEAFF. CDR3 coding DNA: TGTGCCTGGATACGACACCCCACTGAAGCTTTCTTT.

This chain links TRBV5-6 with TRBJ1-4; D remains ambiguous. Germline assignment: CDR1 SGHDT and CDR2 YYEEEE. V lost 2 bases and J 10 bases, leaving 9 bases between the germline ends. The CDR3 sequence is 12 residues long. The CDR3 coding sequence is TGTGCCAGCAGCTTCGCCGATGGAAAACTGTTTTTT. This translates into CASSFADGKLFF. The full variable domain, its missing parts supplied by reference TRBV5-6 and TRBJ1-4, is DAGVTQSPTHLIKTRGQQVTLRCSPKSGHDTVSWYQQALGQGPQFIFQYYEEEERQRGNFPDRFSGHQFPNYSSELNVNALLLGDSALYLCASSFADGKLFFGSGTQLSVL.

The rearrangement uses TRBV25-1 and TRBJ2-5; a weak D match, TRBD2 (5 bases). This CDR3 is built from 14 residues. Trimming cost V 2 bases and J 4 bases, with 11 bases left between them. Germline values: CDR1 MGHDK, CDR2 SYGVNS. The CDR3 DNA reads TGTGCCAGCAGTGAAAGGACTTTGGGAGAGACCCAGTACTTC. Translating it yields CASSERTLGETQYF. Drawing the rest from reference TRBV25-1 and TRBJ2-5, the complete variable domain is EADIYQTPRYLVIGTGKKITLECSQTMGHDKMYWYQQDPGMELHLIHYSYGVNSTEKGDLSSESTVSRIRTEHFPLTLESARPSHTSQYLCASSERTLGETQYFGPGTRLLVL.

The chain is built from TRBV3-1 and TRBJ2-7, with 7 nucleotides matching TRBD2. The CDR3 covers 14 residues. Germline-derived CDR1 and CDR2 are LGHDT and YNNKEL (reference sequence). V trimming: 4 bases; J trimming: 2 bases; junction bases outside the gene matches: 5. In nucleotides, the CDR3 is TGTGCCAGCAGCCGCTCGAGCGGGGCCTACGAGCAGTACTTC. It translates to CASSRSSGAYEQYF.

In its sample, this clonotype was seen once. The rearrangement uses TRBV30 and TRBJ1-3; 9 positions agree with TRBD1. Germline values: CDR1 GTSNPN, CDR2 SVGIG (reference sequence). The CDR3 loop spans 13 amino acids. The V and J ends lost 2 bases and 8 bases, in that order; junction bases with no gene match: 4. The CDR3 protein is CAWSIQGADTIYF. The CDR3 DNA reads TGTGCCTGGAGTATACAGGGGGCGGACACCATATATTTT.

The chain carries TRBV2 and TRBJ2-2; D is possibly TRBD1 (6 bases). Germline-derived CDR1 and CDR2 are SNHLY and FYNNEI. V was trimmed by 2 bases and J by 1 base, leaving 8 bases between them. This CDR3 comprises 15 residues. Written as DNA, the CDR3 is TGTGCCAGCAGTGAAACAGGGCTGAACACCGGGGAGCTGTTTTTT. It specifies CASSETGLNTGELFF.

The chain combines TRBV20-1 with TRBJ2-1, with a weak D call TRBD2 (6 bases). Trimming stripped 6 bases from V and 10 bases from J, with 25 bases between. Germline values: CDR1 DFQATT, CDR2 SNEGSKA (reference sequence). CDR3 size: 15 residues. CDR3 amino acids: CSAQQRGPPEGEQFF. The DNA for the CDR3 is TGCAGTGCCCAGCAGAGGGGCCCCCCGGAGGGGGAGCAGTTCTTC.

The chain carries TRBV18 and TRBJ2-1; 8 nucleotides match TRBD2. From germline, CDR1 is KGHSH and CDR2 LQKENI. The CDR3 runs 14 residues. V shed 3 bases and J 7 bases; nucleotides not matched to a gene: 5. CDR3 nucleotides: TGTGCCAGCTCACCTCTCCGCGGGAGGAATGAGCAGTTCTTC. As protein: CASSPLRGRNEQFF.

V is TRBV5-4 and J is TRBJ2-5; D may be TRBD2 (6 bases). CDR1 and CDR2 (germline): SGHNT, YYREEE (reference sequence). CDR3 length: 14 amino acids. Trimming pared 1 base from V and 5 bases from J, leaving 12 bases between. The chain's CDR3 is CASSLLSAGETQYF. Here the CDR3 DNA reads TGTGCCAGCAGCTTGTTAAGTGCGGGGGAGACCCAGTACTTC.